This TCR beta chain was recorded in a study of beta chain features in type 1 diabetes (dated by TCRdb to 2017 to 2018). The study in broad terms: Patients and healthy donors did not differ in mean age, gender distribution, total cell number or subset yield. A total of approximately 110,000,000 sorted cells were examined across all samples, and a strong correlation was observed between cell number per subset and RNA yield. The study compared the TCRB repertoires of sorted circulating CD4+ T cell subsets in recently diagnosed type 1 diabetes patients with those in matched healthy donors. Whereas all 30 or so donors provided naive and central memory subsets, regulatory and stem cell-like memory subsets were isolated from just 8 patients and roughly 8 healthy donors. Study-level results and caveats: Naive, central memory and regulatory TCRB repertoires appeared to be more alike among patients than among healthy donors. HLA sub-analyses involved small numbers of individuals, so any influence of HLA type on TCRB rearrangement remained unresolved. Patients with type 1 diabetes made fewer insertions and deleted more nucleotides at VDJ recombination sites, implying thymic rearrangement abnormalities. Because cDNA was sequenced instead of genomic DNA, highly expressing activated cells could be over-represented, though the groups showed no difference in activation or CD3 levels. Shorter templates might have been favored by PCR, but patient and control samples were amplified and corrected together, so both groups would have been affected equally by any skew. A moderate but significant shortening of TCRB CDR3 length was observed in type 1 diabetes patients in all four CD4+ subsets.

In regard to this clone: Its antigen is currently not known. No base qualities exist here, and no much larger clone lies one base off it.

V loses 5 bases, J loses 9 bases, and the germline ends lie 14 bases apart. Via the germline V gene, CDR1 is MNHEY and CDR2 SVGAGI. The cysteine opens and the phenylalanine closes a CDR3 of 13 amino acids. CDR3 DNA is the only sequence kept; it has 39 bases, read in frame from the first base. Each donor gave one peripheral blood draw, approximately 110 mL on average, collected into heparinised tubes. A BD FACSAria II and a panel including CD45RO, CCR7, CD25, CD127, CD95 and CD27 were used to sort naive, central memory, regulatory and stem cell-like memory CD4+ T cells. Every sorted population had a purity above 98%. PBMCs were isolated immediately by Lymphoprep density gradient centrifugation and stained directly without culture. So that batch effects would be minimized, each experiment stained and sorted samples in pairs, pairing one healthy donor with one patient. The entire isolated RNA was reverse transcribed using the High Capacity cDNA Reverse Transcription Kit, and thus expressed TCRB transcripts were sequenced. Deep immunoSEQ sequencing was performed on naive, central memory and regulatory T cell samples, with an average of roughly 4 million total reads per sample. After sorted cells were lysed in RLT buffer, RNA was extracted with DNase-treated RNeasy Micro or Mini kits, with the choice depending on cell number. To prevent cross-contamination, every cell subset was processed on its own, while patient and healthy donor samples were processed together. The immunoSEQ multiplex PCR was used to amplify TCRB sequences from cDNA, generating 87-bp fragments that spanned the CDR3 region. Sequencing of the amplicons was performed on the Illumina HiSeq platform. For the original study's pipeline: PCR bias was corrected computationally using synthetic template baselines, and reads within Hamming distance 2 were collapsed, with unmergeable singletons discarded. Reads were aligned to IMGT to assign V, D and J genes, CDR3 length, and insertions or deletions at six rearrangement sites. Within each subset, clonotype counts were normalized to the number of sorted cells before true diversity and Gini coefficients were calculated with the tcR R package. The overlap coefficient, calculated on TCRB nucleotide sequences, was used to quantify repertoire sharing. As a proxy for the pre-selection repertoire, out-of-frame TCRB sequences from naive cells were analyzed. TCRdb re-hosts the immuneACCESS table, in-frame sequences only. Its copies lack some clones; in the studies checked, an unresolved V gene accounts for under half of them, and the cause for the rest is not known. The DNA gave D and trimming, while V, J and clone size come from that table. The sample includes about 270,000 clones, with roughly an eighth observed a single time. More than 0.015% of the sample is taken by the ten largest.

The receptor was derived from a man aged 25 to 45 with type 1 diabetes. The rearrangement combines TRBV6-5 with TRBJ2-1, and the D gene may be TRBD1, 6 bases matching. Sequenced input: naive CD4+ T cells from blood. The sample's cell subset or site label, decoded: true naive CD4+ T cells. In nucleotides, the sequence is TGTGCCAGCAGTCCAACCAGGGGCGGTGAGCAGTTCTTC. Translated, this is CASSPTRGGEQFF.